These T cell receptor beta chains were read from a single sample in a study of blood T cell repertoires in COVID-19. Sequencing was performed with immunoSEQ multiplex PCR; in TCRdb, only in-frame clones are kept and a portion is missing. This sample has about 260,000 clones, with around 90% found just once. Sequenced input: PBMCs or T cells enriched from blood (not recorded which). The receptor set was obtained from a man aged 40-49 years who had been exposed to COVID-19. Each CDR3 is given with its conserved first and last residue. A D gene is named only where the DNA matches it firmly. Clone size, where shown, is once, few, many, or a class for clones that have expanded.

TRBV30	NA	TRBJ1-3	once	CACAGGTGNTIYF	TGTGCCTGTGCGGGGGGTACTGGAAACACCATATATTTT
TRBV19	NA	TRBJ1-5	NA	CASSTGQNQPQHF	TGTGCCAGTAGCACAGGACAGAATCAGCCCCAGCATTTT
TRBV28	TRBD2	TRBJ2-7	NA	CASTLVGGGYYEQYF	TGTGCCAGCACCTTGGTAGGCGGGGGATACTACGAGCAGTACTTC
TRBV15	TRBD2	TRBJ2-1	NA	CATSTTGTSRFEQFF	TGTGCCACCAGCACCACCGGGACTAGCCGGTTTGAGCAGTTCTTC
TRBV29-1	NA	TRBJ1-2	NA	CSVQSDRDYGYTF	TGCAGCGTTCAGTCGGACAGAGACTATGGCTACACCTTC
TRBV19	NA	TRBJ2-4	NA	CASSITREANIQYF	TGTGCCAGTAGTATTACCAGGGAGGCGAACATTCAGTACTTC
TRBV19	TRBD2	TRBJ2-7	NA	CASSPQGGLALPYEQYF	TGTGCCAGTAGTCCACAGGGGGGACTAGCGTTACCCTACGAGCAGTACTTC
TRBV11-3	NA	TRBJ2-3	NA	CASSPSTDTQYF	TGTGCCAGCAGCCCTAGCACAGATACGCAGTATTTT
TRBV20-1	NA	TRBJ1-5	NA	CSARENQPQHF	TGCAGTGCTAGGGAGAATCAGCCCCAGCATTTT
TRBV7-9	NA	TRBJ1-2	NA	CASSLEPGSGSYGYTF	TGTGCCAGCAGCTTAGAACCGGGATCTGGAAGCTATGGCTACACCTTC